The present entry profiles one T cell receptor beta chain with its context. The antigen remains undetermined. Here immunoSEQ multiplex PCR was the method, and the copy in TCRdb shows in-frame clones only, minus some. The repertoire has around 240,000 clones, around 89% of them found once; the top ten carry around 11%. The source of the sample is a study of Ad26.COV2.S vaccination and SARS-CoV-2 variants. On the study more broadly: Intramuscular Ad26.COV2.S doses were given once or twice, 56 days apart.

The trim removed 3 bases at V and 4 bases at J, leaving 5 bases unmatched. Germline CDR1 reads MDHEN; CDR2 reads SYDVKM. The length of the CDR3 is 15 residues. Study observations and caveats: It is possible that the TCR breadth and depth analyses underestimated the total T cell responses. Placebo recipients and vaccine recipients were similar in non-spike TCR breadth.

This sample's treatment: some 20 received Ad26.COV2.S at low or high dose, single or two shots; a few received placebo; per-sample allocation not given. Collection of the samples took place on day 63 after the first injection of vaccine or placebo. This chain uses TRBV28 with TRBJ1-5; 8 bases line up with TRBD1. Sequenced material: peripheral blood, taken in a trial of Ad26.COV2.S vaccine versus placebo. The receptor was derived from a person between 18 and 60 years old who received the Ad26.COV2.S COVID-19 vaccine or a placebo. The CDR3 protein is CASSLWQGANQPQHF. CDR3 sequence (DNA): TGTGCCAGCAGTTTGTGGCAGGGGGCAAATCAGCCCCAGCATTTT. Full variable domain (outside the CDR3, taken from reference TRBV28 and TRBJ1-5): DVKVTQSSRYLVKRTGEKVFLECVQDMDHENMFWYRQDPGLGLRLIYFSYDVKMKEKGDIPEGYSVSREKKERFSLILESASTNQTSMYLCASSLWQGANQPQHFGDGTRLSIL.